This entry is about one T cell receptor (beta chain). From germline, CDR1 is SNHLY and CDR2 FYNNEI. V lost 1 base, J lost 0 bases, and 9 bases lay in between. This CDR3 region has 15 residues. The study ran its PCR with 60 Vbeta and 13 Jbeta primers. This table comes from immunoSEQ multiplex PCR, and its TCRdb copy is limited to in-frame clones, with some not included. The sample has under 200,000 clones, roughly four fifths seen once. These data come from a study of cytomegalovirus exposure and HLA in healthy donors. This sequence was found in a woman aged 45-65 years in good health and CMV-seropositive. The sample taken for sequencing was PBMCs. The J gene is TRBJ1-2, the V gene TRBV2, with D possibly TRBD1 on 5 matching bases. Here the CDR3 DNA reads TGTGCCAGCAGTGAAGGGCGGGGGGCTAACTATGGCTACACCTTC. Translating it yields CASSEGRGANYGYTF.